The 25 T cell receptor beta chains below all came from one sample that was sequenced in a study of T-cell memory formation after mild COVID-19. A single record per CDR3 protein comes from TCRdb applying MiXCR to the 5' RACE reads. The sample lists fewer than 400,000 distinct CDR3 sequences, roughly 13% occurring once. Sequencing used PBMCs or a T cell subset sorted from them (not recorded which). Receptor source: a man aged 18 to 30 who had mild COVID-19 (a few samples of this study predate the infection). Cell type and time point are not known.

This rearrangement joins TRBV9 to TRBJ1-1; D not certain. Trimming stripped 2 bases from V and 3 bases from J, with 8 bases between. This CDR3 comprises 13 residues. From germline, CDR1 is SGDLS and CDR2 YYNGEE. In DNA, the CDR3 is TGTGCCAGCAGCGTCGATAGTTACACTGAAGCTTTCTTT. Protein: CASSVDSYTEAFF.

The chain is built from TRBV6-5 and TRBJ1-6; possible D gene TRBD1, 5 bases. Germline V gene data show CDR1 as MNHEY and CDR2 as SVGAGI. The CDR3 totals 15 residues. Trimming removed 2 bases from V and 9 bases from J, with 14 bases in between. This CDR3 is CASSYGYGGGSPLHF. The CDR3 coding sequence is TGTGCCAGCAGTTACGGTTATGGTGGGGGTTCACCCCTCCACTTT.

The gene calls are TRBV12-3 or TRBV12-4 and TRBJ1-5; TRBD1 is a possible D gene (6 bases). The CDR3 contains 13 residues. V lost 5 bases, J lost 9 bases, and 14 bases lay in between. This CDR3 is CASSVDSPLPQHF. DNA of the CDR3: TGTGCCAGCAGTGTGGACAGCCCTCTGCCCCAGCATTTT.

This clonotype has a handful of counts. The chain couples TRBV5-1 to TRBJ1-1; possibly TRBD1 for D (6 bases). Germline V CDR1 and CDR2: SGHRS, YFSETQ. The CDR3 is 17 residues long. Trimming removed 0 bases from V and 0 bases from J, with 15 bases in between. CDR3 region: CASSLVWQGRMNTEAFF. The CDR3 DNA sequence: TGCGCCAGCAGCTTGGTCTGGCAGGGGAGAATGAACACTGAAGCTTTCTTT.

Only a few counts were recorded for this clonotype. The J gene is TRBJ1-2, the V gene TRBV3-1; tentatively, D is TRBD1 (5 bases). The CDR3 contains 18 residues. The V and J ends lost 1 base and 8 bases respectively, with 26 bases between them. From germline, CDR1 is LGHDT and CDR2 YNNKEL (reference sequence). Written as DNA, the CDR3 is TGTGCCAGCAGCCAAGGTTCCTGGGCAGGGATAGGATCGAACGGCTACACCTTC. Encoded protein: CASSQGSWAGIGSNGYTF.

The chain recombines TRBV12-3 or TRBV12-4 with TRBJ2-1; a weak D match, TRBD1 (7 bases). The CDR3 is 15 amino acids. Trimming removed 3 bases from V and 12 bases from J, with 21 bases in between. CDR3 in amino acids: CASSFGRDRKFRQFF. The CDR3 nucleotides read TGTGCCAGCAGTTTTGGGCGGGACAGAAAATTCCGGCAGTTCTTC.

This sequence joins TRBV15 and TRBJ1-3; D unclear. Per germline, CDR1 LNHNV and CDR2 YYDKDF (reference sequence). The CDR3 sequence is 13 residues long. Trimming left V 0 bases short and J 4 bases short, with 4 bases between. CDR3 residues: CATSRDPGNTIYF. CDR3 in DNA: TGTGCCACCAGCAGAGATCCCGGAAACACCATATATTTT.

The sample holds many counts of this clonotype. The chain couples TRBV7-9 to TRBJ1-2; D is unresolved. V was pared by 1 base and J by 8 bases, with 11 bases between. The CDR3 extends over 13 amino acids. Germline lookup yields CDR1 SEHNR and CDR2 FQNEAQ (reference sequence). CDR3 protein: CASSLEGRMGYTF. In DNA form, the CDR3 reads TGTGCCAGCAGCTTAGAAGGGAGGATGGGCTACACCTTC. Combining the CDR3 with reference TRBV7-9 and TRBJ1-2 gives the whole variable domain DTGVSQNPRHKITKRGQNVTFRCDPISEHNRLYWYRQTLGQGPEFLTYFQNEAQLEKSRLLSDRFSAERPKGSFSTLEIQRTEQGDSAMYLCASSLEGRMGYTFGSGTRLTVV.

This clonotype was seen only a few times. CDR3 bases: TGTGCCAGCAGCCCCCGGGGGATTGTCGCGGGGGGCCGACCTGGGGAGCAGTTCTTC. Translating gives CASSPRGIVAGGRPGEQFF. The gene calls are TRBV7-2 and TRBJ2-1, with 8 bases that match TRBD2. Germline trimming cut 5 bases from V and 10 bases from J; bases unmatched to any gene: 25. CDR3 length: 19 residues. Germline assignment: CDR1 SGHTA and CDR2 FQGNSA.

The chain is built from TRBV7-9 and TRBJ1-1, with D uncertain. V gave up 5 bases and J gave up 4 bases, with 20 bases separating them. The CDR3 consists of 16 residues. Germline CDR1 SEHNR, CDR2 FQNEAQ (reference sequence). CDR3 in DNA: TGTGCCAGCAGCCCAACACCTACCATGCTGAGCACTGAAGCTTTCTTT. Its protein product is CASSPTPTMLSTEAFF.

This clonotype has more than one count but fewer than ten. The chain recombines TRBV24-1 with TRBJ2-1; 12 bases are a match to TRBD2. CDR3 length: 15 amino acids. The germline gives CDR1 KGHDR, CDR2 SFDVKD. With V trimmed by 4 bases and J by 8 bases, 5 bases remained unmatched. CDR3 loop: CATSDRTSGVDEQFF. CDR3 nucleotide sequence: TGTGCCACCAGTGACCGGACTAGCGGGGTGGATGAGCAGTTCTTC.

Points on this clonotype: Mismatch with germline at one junction end may stem from a read error. V gene TRBV7-7 combines with J gene TRBJ2-5; D is unclear. The CDR3 contains 14 residues. Germline V gene sequence: CDR1 SSHAT, CDR2 FNYEAQ (reference sequence). The CDR3 reads CASSLDGTHAPQYF. The CDR3 DNA is TGTGCTAGCAGCTTAGACGGCACCCACGCGCCCCAGTACTTC.

The rearrangement uses TRBV4-3 and TRBJ1-4, with D uncertain. The CDR3 sequence is 14 residues long. Looked up from germline, CDR1 is LGHNA and CDR2 is YSLEER. Trimming removed 0 bases at V and 5 bases at J, with 7 bases between. CDR3 DNA sequence: TGCGCCAGCAGCCAAGAGGGTGTGAATGAAAAACTGTTTTTT. Encoded protein: CASSQEGVNEKLFF.

The chain is built from TRBV20-1 and TRBJ2-1; the match to TRBD2 covers 7 bases. The CDR3 totals 11 residues. V lost 6 bases to trimming and J lost 12 bases; unmatched junction nucleotides: 8. The germline gives CDR1 DFQATT, CDR2 SNEGSKA (reference sequence). CDR3: CSAHRGDSQFF. In DNA, the CDR3 is TGCAGTGCCCACCGGGGGGATTCGCAGTTCTTC.

The sample holds a few counts of this clonotype. Here the CDR3 DNA reads TGTGCCAGCAGCAACCTAATAGGGGGCGCGGCTAATGAAAAACTGTTTTTT. Amino acids: CASSNLIGGAANEKLFF. The gene calls are TRBV9 and TRBJ1-4; 7 bases fit TRBD1. The CDR3 consists of 17 residues. After removal of 4 bases from V and 3 bases from J, the junction contained 12 bases not matched to a gene. The V gene's germline CDR1 is SGDLS and CDR2 YYNGEE. The whole variable domain, filled in from reference TRBV9 and TRBJ1-4, reads DSGVTQTPKHLITATGQRVTLRCSPRSGDLSVYWYQQSLDQGLQFLIQYYNGEERAKGNILERFSAQQFPDLHSELNLSSLELGDSALYFCASSNLIGGAANEKLFFGSGTQLSVL.

V gene TRBV6-5 combines with J gene TRBJ2-6; no clear D. CDR1 is MNHEY, CDR2 SVGAGI, per germline. The CDR3 contains 16 residues. Trimming pared 3 bases from V and 0 bases from J, leaving 9 bases between. DNA for the CDR3: TGTGCCAGCAGTTATGGGCAGCCCTCTGGGGCCAACGTCCTGACTTTC. Encoded protein: CASSYGQPSGANVLTF.

The chain recombines TRBV7-9 with TRBJ2-5; no clear D. Trimming took off 5 bases at V and 4 bases at J, with 14 bases between the two ends. This CDR3 is built from 14 residues. Germline CDR1 SEHNR, CDR2 FQNEAQ (reference sequence). This chain's CDR3 is CASSALGWGETQYF. The DNA of the CDR3 is TGTGCCAGCAGCGCCCTTGGATGGGGAGAGACCCAGTACTTC.

This chain links TRBV6-5 with TRBJ1-6; D remains unclear. Trimming removed 0 bases at V and 0 bases at J, with 9 bases between. This CDR3 has 17 residues. The germline V gene has CDR1 MNHEY and CDR2 SVGAGI. The CDR3 DNA reads TGTGCCAGCAGTTACTCGGGCAGGAGCTCCTATAATTCACCCCTCCACTTT. This codes for CASSYSGRSSYNSPLHF.

The chain has TRBV11-3 and TRBJ2-3, with D unclear. Germline V gene sequence: CDR1 SGHNT, CDR2 YENEEA. Trimming cost V 1 base and J 2 bases, with 10 bases left between them. The CDR3 contains 15 residues. For the CDR3, the DNA is TGTGCCAGCAGCTTAGGTGTCTTATTCACAGATACGCAGTATTTT. The encoded protein is CASSLGVLFTDTQYF.

This sequence joins TRBV7-9 and TRBJ1-5; no clear D. V gave up 5 bases and J gave up 12 bases, with 11 bases separating them. In germline, CDR1 is SEHNR, CDR2 FQNEAQ (reference sequence). The CDR3 is made up of 11 amino acids. CDR3 in amino acids: CASSEGWLQHF. As DNA, the CDR3 is TGTGCCAGCAGCGAAGGGTGGCTCCAGCATTTT.

In its sample, this clonotype was seen many times. V usage is TRBV5-1 and J usage is TRBJ1-1; 7 nucleotides agree with TRBD1. The V segment lost 2 bases and the J segment 0 bases; nucleotides outside the gene matches: 1. The CDR3 is 14 amino acids. Germline V gives CDR1 SGHRS, CDR2 YFSETQ. The CDR3 nucleotides read TGCGCCAGCAGCTTCACAGGGGTGAACACTGAAGCTTTCTTT. This encodes CASSFTGVNTEAFF.

Many counts were recorded for this clonotype. V usage is TRBV15 and J usage is TRBJ2-5; 9 bases are a match to TRBD1. This CDR3 has 18 residues. V shed 5 bases, J shed 2 bases, and the junction held 15 bases outside the gene matches. The germline V gene has CDR1 LNHNV and CDR2 YYDKDF (reference sequence). CDR3 amino acids: CATSRLPKTGGHQETQYF. As DNA, the CDR3 is TGTGCCACCAGCCGTTTGCCTAAAACAGGGGGCCATCAAGAGACCCAGTACTTC. Supplemented by reference TRBV15 and TRBJ2-5, the full variable domain reads DAMVIQNPRYQVTQFGKPVTLSCSQTLNHNVMYWYQQKSSQAPKLLFHYYDKDFNNEADTPDNFQSRRPNTSFCFLDIRSPGLGDTAMYLCATSRLPKTGGHQETQYFGPGTRLLVL.

This clonotype showed up many times. The chain has TRBV12-3 or TRBV12-4 and TRBJ2-1; tentative D call: TRBD2 (6 bases). The ends were cut back, 1 base at V and 10 bases at J, with 17 bases in the middle. The CDR3 runs to 15 residues. CDR3 DNA sequence: TGTGCCAGCAGTTTAGAAGCGGGCCTTACCGAGGAGCAGTTCTTC. Translation: CASSLEAGLTEEQFF.

The gene calls are TRBV4-1 and TRBJ2-5; either TRBD1 or TRBD2 may fit D (5 bases each). Germline CDR1 and CDR2: MGHRA and YSYEKL. This CDR3 has 17 amino acids. Trimming took 0 bases from V and 7 from J, leaving 21 bases between them. CDR3 nucleotide sequence: TGCGCCAGCAGCCAAGATTGGGACCCCCTTATTCGGGGGACCCAGTACTTC. Translating gives CASSQDWDPLIRGTQYF.

The table lists this clonotype with a few counts. Since a much larger clone is just one base distant, this may be a read error. This chain connects TRBV20-1 to TRBJ2-1, with D hard to call. Per the germline V gene, CDR1 is DFQATT and CDR2 is SNEGSKA (reference sequence). CDR3 size: 11 residues. V gave up 0 bases and J gave up 5 bases, with 2 bases separating them. The DNA for the CDR3 is TGCAGTGCTAGAGAACACAATGAGCAGTTCTTC. This translates into CSAREHNEQFF.